This T cell receptor (beta chain) was recovered during a study of shared clonotypes between healthy human individuals. Overall study: The cohort comprised a couple of women and a few men. Their ages spanned 18 to 49 years. Regarding the study as a whole: The genetic and exposure-history diversity represented was limited by few donors. Between a few donors, naive CD4 clonotypes were shared at a level of roughly 5.5%.

TCRdb keeps only in-frame clones here, not all; method: immunoSEQ multiplex PCR. The sample has about 980,000 clones; 70% to 85% are singletons. Regarding this clone: Its antigen is unknown.

Trimming took 4 bases from V and 7 from J, leaving 17 bases between them. This CDR3 region has 14 residues. Germline values: CDR1 SGHNT, CDR2 YYREEE (reference sequence). The rearrangement links TRBV5-4 to TRBJ1-1, with a weak D call TRBD1 (6 bases). What was sequenced was memory CD4+ T cells sorted from blood. As for subset: CD45RA-negative fraction. This receptor was obtained from a man between 18 and 29 years old in good health. CDR3 protein: CASSLISGTNEAFF. As DNA, the CDR3 is TGTGCCAGCAGCCTAATCTCCGGGACAAATGAAGCTTTCTTT.